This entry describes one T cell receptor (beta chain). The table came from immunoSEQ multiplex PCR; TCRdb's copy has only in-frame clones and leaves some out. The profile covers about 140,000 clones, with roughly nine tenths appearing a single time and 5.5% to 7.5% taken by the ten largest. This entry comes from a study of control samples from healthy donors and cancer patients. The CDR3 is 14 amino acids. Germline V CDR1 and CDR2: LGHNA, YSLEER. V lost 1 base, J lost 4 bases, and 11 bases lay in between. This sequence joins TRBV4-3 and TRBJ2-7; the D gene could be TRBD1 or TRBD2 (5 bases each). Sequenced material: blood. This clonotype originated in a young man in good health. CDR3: CASSQALGDYEQYF. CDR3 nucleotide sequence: TGCGCCAGCAGCCAAGCACTGGGGGATTACGAGCAGTACTTC.